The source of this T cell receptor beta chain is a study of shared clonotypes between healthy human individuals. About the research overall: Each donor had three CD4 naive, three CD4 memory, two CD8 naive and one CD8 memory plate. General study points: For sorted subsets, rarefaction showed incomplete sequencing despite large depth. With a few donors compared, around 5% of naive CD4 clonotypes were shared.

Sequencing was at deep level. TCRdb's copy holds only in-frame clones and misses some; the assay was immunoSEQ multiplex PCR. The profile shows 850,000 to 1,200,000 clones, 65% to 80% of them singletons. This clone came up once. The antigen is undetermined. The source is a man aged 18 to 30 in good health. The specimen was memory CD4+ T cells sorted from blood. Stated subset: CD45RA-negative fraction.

The CDR3 DNA follows: TGTGCCAGCACCCTGAAGGGTCACAAAAACATTCAGTACTTC. It codes for CASTLKGHKNIQYF. This chain joins TRBV6-5 and TRBJ2-4; D uncertain. Germline CDR1 reads MNHEY; CDR2 reads SVGAGI. V lost 7 bases, J lost 3 bases, and 13 bases lay in between. The CDR3 runs to 14 residues.